These 29 T cell receptor beta chains came from one sample sequenced in a study of T-cell reconstitution after alpha-beta-depleted transplantation in children (dated by TCRdb to about 2016). The library relied on PCR. The data were produced on an Illumina HiSeq 2500. TCR libraries were prepared with molecular barcoding, using unique molecular identifiers to normalize TCRbeta repertoire quantification. The public reads were reanalyzed by TCRdb: fastp trimming at Q25, MiXCR alignment, in-frame beta chains only. Every entry covers one CDR3 protein and lists the most common genes and DNA from its rows. A total of approximately 510,000 distinct CDR3 sequences appear in this sample, about 18% of them only once. The ten largest clones add up to less than 4% of the sample. This sample comprised PBMCs from the stem cell graft donor, obtained from the stem cell graft. The source is a human donor who donated a stem cell graft to a child with acute lymphoblastic leukemia.

The rearrangement joins TRBV25-1 to TRBJ2-5, with D unresolved. V dropped 4 bases and J dropped 2 bases, with 8 bases sitting between them. The CDR3 runs to 13 residues. Germline CDR1 reads MGHDK; CDR2 reads SYGVNS. The CDR3 sequence is CASSVLSQETQYF. The CDR3 nucleotides are TGTGCCAGCAGTGTCTTGTCGCAAGAGACCCAGTACTTC.

This clonotype was found a few times. The chain recombines TRBV5-1 with TRBJ1-5; D perhaps matches TRBD1 (5 bases). The CDR3 consists of 17 residues. V lost 0 bases to trimming and J lost 0 bases, with 13 bases between them. The germline gives CDR1 SGHRS, CDR2 YFSETQ. CDR3 sequence (DNA): TGCGCCAGCAGCTTGGGGGTGGGCAGGGCTAGCAATCAGCCCCAGCATTTT. Translating gives CASSLGVGRASNQPQHF.

CDR3 in amino acids: CSARDLTSGNVGGTGELFF. The CDR3 nucleotides are TGCAGTGCTAGAGACCTGACTAGCGGGAATGTGGGCGGCACCGGGGAGCTGTTTTTT. The chain has TRBV20-1 and TRBJ2-2, with 11 nucleotides matching TRBD2. The CDR3 is 19 amino acids. Looked up from germline, CDR1 is DFQATT and CDR2 is SNEGSKA (reference sequence). Germline trimming cut 0 bases from V and 4 bases from J; bases unmatched to any gene: 13.

This clonotype was detected a few times. The V gene is TRBV10-2, the J gene TRBJ2-6; 7 nucleotides line up with TRBD1. The CDR3 sequence is 14 residues long. Germline loops: CDR1 WSHSY, CDR2 SAAADI. J was trimmed by 2 bases and V by 10 bases; bases with no gene match: 5. In DNA, the CDR3 is TGCGCCATCTCAGACAGGGCTGGGGCCAACGTCCTGACTTTC. Translation gives CAISDRAGANVLTF.

This chain links TRBV20-1 with TRBJ2-1; 10 bases line up with TRBD2. The CDR3 runs 16 residues. V dropped 5 bases and J dropped 4; count of bases not matched to a gene: 11. Germline CDR1 DFQATT, CDR2 SNEGSKA (reference sequence). CDR3 coding DNA: TGCAGTGCTCCATCGCGAACTAGCGGGATTTACAATGAGCAGTTCTTC. It codes for CSAPSRTSGIYNEQFF.

This chain connects TRBV5-1 to TRBJ1-1; perhaps TRBD1 as D (5 bases). CDR1 and CDR2 from the germline V gene are SGHRS and YFSETQ. The CDR3 consists of 14 residues. The V end was cut by 6 bases, the J end by 1 base, with 13 bases between. The CDR3 DNA reads as TGCGCCAGCACCTTCTGGGGCGAGAACACTGAAGCTTTCTTT. This sequence encodes CASTFWGENTEAFF.

The chain couples TRBV7-3 to TRBJ2-1; TRBD2 might be the D (5 bases). V was pared by 5 bases and J by 3 bases, with 14 bases between. Germline V gene data show CDR1 as SGHTA and CDR2 as FQGTGA. The length of the CDR3 is 15 residues. CDR3 protein: CASSPSRNYYNEQFF. In DNA, the CDR3 is TGTGCCAGCAGCCCTAGCCGCAATTACTACAATGAGCAGTTCTTC.

There are a few counts of this clonotype. J is TRBJ2-4 and V is TRBV21-1; TRBD1, the table's D call, was not compared with the DNA. TRBV21-1 is reported as a pseudogene. The CDR3 covers 15 residues. The CDR3 DNA reads as TGTGCCAGCAGCAAAGCCCCCCAGGGTGTGGACATTCAGTACTTC. It translates to CASSKAPQGVDIQYF.

The sample holds a few counts of this clonotype. The V call is TRBV30, the J call TRBJ1-5; TRBD1 might be the D (6 bases). The CDR3 covers 14 residues. Trimming took 3 bases from V and 2 from J, leaving 11 bases between them. CDR1 is GTSNPN and CDR2 is SVGIG in the germline V gene (reference sequence). The CDR3 DNA follows: TGTGCCTGGAGCCTTGAGGGGGGCAATCAGCCCCAGCATTTT. Its protein is CAWSLEGGNQPQHF.

This clonotype has a count of ten or more. The J gene is TRBJ2-3, the V gene TRBV20-1, with D maybe TRBD2 (6 bases). V lost 4 bases, J lost 0 bases, and 11 bases lay in between. CDR1 and CDR2 (germline): DFQATT, SNEGSKA (reference sequence). This CDR3 is 14 amino acids long. The CDR3 reads CSATPGLSTDTQYF. DNA of the CDR3: TGCAGTGCTACTCCGGGACTGAGCACAGATACGCAGTATTTT.

The V and J genes are TRBV5-1 and TRBJ2-5; 11 bases match TRBD2. J was trimmed by 3 bases and V by 0 bases; bases with no gene match: 1. This CDR3 is built from 15 residues. Germline V gene data show CDR1 as SGHRS and CDR2 as YFSETQ. The CDR3 is CASSLVLAGEETQYF. The CDR3 DNA reads as TGCGCCAGCAGCTTGGTACTAGCGGGAGAAGAGACCCAGTACTTC.

This clonotype turned up a few times. The rearrangement uses TRBV3-1 and TRBJ2-1; 8 positions match TRBD2. Trimming cost V 1 base and J 4 bases; bases outside gene matches: 12. The CDR3 runs 18 residues. CDR1 and CDR2 (germline): LGHDT, YNNKEL (reference sequence). The CDR3 DNA reads TGTGCCAGCAGCCAAGGAGGCAGAAGGACTAGCCCGTACAATGAGCAGTTCTTC. Translation: CASSQGGRRTSPYNEQFF.

This clonotype was detected ten times or more. V gene TRBV12-3 or TRBV12-4 combines with J gene TRBJ2-1; D uncertain. The CDR3 has 11 residues. V lost 1 base, J lost 8 bases, and 3 bases lay in between. The CDR3 sequence is CASSLGHEQFF. CDR3 in DNA: TGTGCCAGCAGTTTAGGGCATGAGCAGTTCTTC.

The table lists this clonotype with a few counts. CDR3 in DNA: TGTGCCAGCAGCCACCGAAGAGCGGGAGGGCCGGGGGAAGGAGATACGCAGTATTTT. It is translated as CASSHRRAGGPGEGDTQYF. The chain uses TRBV7-8 and TRBJ2-3; 10 bases line up with TRBD2. Germline CDR1 is SGHVS and CDR2 is FQNEAQ. This CDR3 comprises 19 residues. Trimming cost V 5 bases and J 5 bases; bases outside gene matches: 19.

This chain links TRBV7-9 with TRBJ2-7; D not resolved. The V gene lost 3 bases and the J gene lost 6 bases, with 15 bases spanning the gap. In germline, CDR1 is SEHNR, CDR2 FQNEAQ (reference sequence). CDR3 length equals 14 residues. The CDR3 bases are TGTGCCAGCAGCTTTCCACCTCAGCCTGGCGAGCAGTACTTC. The encoded protein is CASSFPPQPGEQYF. Combining the CDR3 with reference TRBV7-9 and TRBJ2-7 gives the whole variable domain DTGVSQNPRHKITKRGQNVTFRCDPISEHNRLYWYRQTLGQGPEFLTYFQNEAQLEKSRLLSDRFSAERPKGSFSTLEIQRTEQGDSAMYLCASSFPPQPGEQYFGPGTRLTVT.

This chain connects TRBV29-1 to TRBJ2-5, with 16 bases lining up with TRBD2. The CDR3 is 16 residues long. Per germline, CDR1 SQVTM and CDR2 ANQGSEA. Trimming took 5 bases from V and 7 from J; bases not matched to a gene: 10. In nucleotides, the CDR3 is TGCAGCGTTCCCGGGACTAGCGGGAGGGCCTTCGTGACCCAGTACTTC. This sequence encodes CSVPGTSGRAFVTQYF.

This chain links TRBV29-1 with TRBJ2-7, with D perhaps TRBD1 (6 bases). The CDR3 runs to 13 residues. The germline CDR1 and CDR2 sequences are SQVTM and ANQGSEA. The V and J ends lost 0 bases and 4 bases respectively, with 10 bases between them. CDR3 protein: CSVEEQGPYEQYF. DNA of the CDR3: TGCAGCGTTGAAGAGCAGGGGCCGTACGAGCAGTACTTC.

V gene TRBV12-3 or TRBV12-4 combines with J gene TRBJ1-2; TRBD1 might be the D (5 bases). This CDR3 spans 14 amino acids. V lost 6 bases and J 2 bases, leaving 13 bases between the germline ends. CDR3 sequence (DNA): TGTGCCAGCAGCTACGCCGGGACCAACTATGGCTACACCTTC. Translated: CASSYAGTNYGYTF.

This chain uses TRBV20-1 with TRBJ2-3; no definite D call. This CDR3 has 13 amino acids. Trimming removed 0 bases from V and 6 bases from J, with 10 bases in between. Germline V lookup: CDR1 DFQATT, CDR2 SNEGSKA (reference sequence). The CDR3 DNA sequence: TGCAGTGCTAGAGAACGAGAAAGGGATACGCAGTATTTT. Amino acid sequence: CSARERERDTQYF.

This clonotype was seen more than once but under ten times. V is TRBV29-1 and J is TRBJ2-1, with D tentatively TRBD2 (6 bases). CDR3 length: 14 amino acids. Trimming pared 7 bases from V and 4 bases from J, leaving 17 bases between. Per germline, CDR1 SQVTM and CDR2 ANQGSEA. As DNA, the CDR3 is TGCAGCGGTTGGGGCGGGACGTTGTACAATGAGCAGTTCTTC. As protein: CSGWGGTLYNEQFF.

This sequence joins TRBV7-9 and TRBJ2-7; D gene uncertain. The CDR3 is 13 residues long. V was cut by 0 bases and J by 3 bases, with 6 bases left in between. Germline V gene sequence: CDR1 SEHNR, CDR2 FQNEAQ (reference sequence). The CDR3 reads CASSLATLYEQYF. The CDR3 coding sequence is TGTGCCAGCAGCTTAGCTACCCTCTACGAGCAGTACTTC.

In its sample, this clonotype was seen a few times. This chain uses TRBV12-3 or TRBV12-4 with TRBJ1-5; D is undetermined. The CDR3 is made up of 16 amino acids. Trimming took 6 bases from V and 0 from J, leaving 15 bases between them. CDR3 sequence: CASSPLGGNSNQPQHF. The CDR3 region has the DNA TGTGCCAGCAGCCCCCTTGGAGGGAATAGCAATCAGCCCCAGCATTTT.

V is TRBV6-2 or TRBV6-3 and J is TRBJ1-1; D might be TRBD1 (6 bases). Germline V gene data show CDR1 as MNHEY and CDR2 as SVGEGT. V was trimmed by 6 bases and J by 1 base, leaving 12 bases between them. This CDR3 is built from 14 residues. CDR3 nucleotides: TGTGCCAGCAGATACCTGGACAGGAACACTGAAGCTTTCTTT. Its protein product is CASRYLDRNTEAFF.

This clonotype was seen more than once but under ten times. The rearrangement uses TRBV12-3 or TRBV12-4 and TRBJ1-6; D possibly corresponds to TRBD1 (5 bases). The CDR3 is 16 amino acids. V was clipped by 5 bases and J by 2 bases, with 13 bases between them. CDR3 DNA: TGTGCCAGCAGTGGGGACCTTGGCGCCTATAATTCACCCCTCCACTTT. Encoded protein: CASSGDLGAYNSPLHF.

The chain couples TRBV29-1 to TRBJ1-2; D may be TRBD1 (5 bases). The ends were cut back, 3 bases at V and 7 bases at J, with 15 bases in the middle. CDR3 length: 13 residues. The germline CDR1 and CDR2 sequences are SQVTM and ANQGSEA. The CDR3 sequence is CSVEGSARGGYTF. CDR3 bases: TGCAGCGTTGAGGGGTCGGCGAGGGGTGGCTACACCTTC.

Only a few counts were recorded for this clonotype. The genes are TRBV11-1 and TRBJ1-1; unclear D gene. V was clipped by 0 bases and J by 4 bases, with 18 bases between them. The germline gives CDR1 SGHAT, CDR2 FQDESV (reference sequence). The CDR3 sequence is 17 residues long. In nucleotides, the CDR3 is TGTGCCAGCAGCTTAGCCGGAGGTCCCTCCTATAGCACTGAAGCTTTCTTT. Encoded protein: CASSLAGGPSYSTEAFF.

The chain is built from TRBV5-6 and TRBJ1-1; no clear D gene. The CDR3 loop spans 12 amino acids. The germline V gene has CDR1 SGHDT and CDR2 YYEEEE. The V end lost 1 base, the J end lost 4 bases, and 5 bases lay between the germline ends. The DNA for the CDR3 is TGTGCCAGCAGCTTGTTTAGCACTGAAGCTTTCTTT. It translates to CASSLFSTEAFF.

This clonotype was detected only a few times. The chain carries TRBV5-1 and TRBJ1-5; D is uncertain. Germline loops: CDR1 SGHRS, CDR2 YFSETQ. This CDR3 contains 15 residues. Trimming pared 4 bases from V and 0 bases from J, leaving 11 bases between. CDR3 region: CASSGSEDSNQPQHF. The CDR3 nucleotides are TGCGCCAGCAGCGGAAGCGAAGATAGCAATCAGCCCCAGCATTTT.

There are a few counts of this clonotype. The rearrangement uses TRBV5-1 and TRBJ2-7, with TRBD2 as a possible D gene (5 bases). Trimming left V 0 bases short and J 2 bases short, with 12 bases between. The germline gives CDR1 SGHRS, CDR2 YFSETQ. This CDR3 comprises 15 residues. Here the CDR3 reads CASSLVAAAAYEQYF. Written as DNA, the CDR3 is TGCGCCAGCAGCTTGGTTGCGGCAGCGGCCTACGAGCAGTACTTC.